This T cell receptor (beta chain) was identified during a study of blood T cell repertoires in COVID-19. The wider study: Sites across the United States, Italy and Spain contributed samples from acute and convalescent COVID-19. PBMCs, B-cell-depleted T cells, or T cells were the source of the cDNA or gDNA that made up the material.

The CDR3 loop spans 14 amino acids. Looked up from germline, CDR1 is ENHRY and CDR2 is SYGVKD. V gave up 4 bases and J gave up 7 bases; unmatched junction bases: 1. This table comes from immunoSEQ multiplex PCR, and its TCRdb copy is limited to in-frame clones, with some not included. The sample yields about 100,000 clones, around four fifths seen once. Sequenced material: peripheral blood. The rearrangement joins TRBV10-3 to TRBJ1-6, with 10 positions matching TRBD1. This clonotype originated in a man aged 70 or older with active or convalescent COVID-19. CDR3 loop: CAISGGQGNSPLHF. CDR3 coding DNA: TGTGCCATCAGTGGGGGACAGGGGAATTCACCCCTCCACTTT.